The T cell receptor (beta chain) under discussion was sequenced for a study of blood T cells in healthy people across ages. The CDR3 spans 15 residues. V shed 2 bases and J shed 5 bases, with 13 bases lying between them. Germline V gene lookup returns CDR1 MDHEN and CDR2 SYDVKM. As concerns this clonotype: Its antigen remains unknown.

The second PCR ran roughly 6 to 11 cycles with a sample-barcoded 5' primer and J-beta primers. TCRdb called the 5' RACE reads again in MiXCR, with one record for every CDR3 protein. The sample includes just over 800,000 distinct CDR3 sequences, around 68% of them seen just once. Study conclusions and caveats: The fall in TCR beta diversity per million T cells was roughly linear with age. Higher diversity, along with more naive CD4+ cells, distinguished long-lived donors from aged donors.

The source material was blood. The sequence derives from a man aged 30 to 39 in good health. The rearrangement uses TRBV28 and TRBJ2-1; D is unresolved. The CDR3 DNA sequence: TGTGCCAGCAGTTTAAGTCCTAGGTCGAACAATGAGCAGTTCTTC. Translation: CASSLSPRSNNEQFF.